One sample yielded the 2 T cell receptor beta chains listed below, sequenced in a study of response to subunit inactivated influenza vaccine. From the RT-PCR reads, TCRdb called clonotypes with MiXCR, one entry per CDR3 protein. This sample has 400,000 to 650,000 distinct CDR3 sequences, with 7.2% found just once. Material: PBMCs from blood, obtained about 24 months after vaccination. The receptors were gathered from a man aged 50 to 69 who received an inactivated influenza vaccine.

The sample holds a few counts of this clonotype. The CDR3 spells CASSEEVRTEAFF. CDR3 in DNA: TGTGCCAGCTCAGAAGAAGTGAGGACTGAAGCTTTCTTT. The rearrangement joins TRBV18 to TRBJ1-1; D ambiguous. V was shortened by 5 bases and J by 5 bases, with 12 bases between the two germline ends. The germline V gene encodes CDR1 KGHSH and CDR2 LQKENI. The CDR3 length is 13 residues.

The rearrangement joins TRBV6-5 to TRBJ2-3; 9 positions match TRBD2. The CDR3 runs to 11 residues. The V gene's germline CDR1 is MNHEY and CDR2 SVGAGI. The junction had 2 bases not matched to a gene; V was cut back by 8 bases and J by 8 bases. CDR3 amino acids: CASAGGRTQYF. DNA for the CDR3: TGTGCCAGCGCGGGAGGGCGTACGCAGTATTTT.